This T cell receptor beta chain comes out of a study of T cell changes during pregnancy in multiple sclerosis. With V trimmed by 5 bases and J by 6 bases, 9 bases remained unmatched. Germline CDR1 SEHNR, CDR2 FQNEAQ (reference sequence). The CDR3 is 16 amino acids. TCRdb's copy holds only in-frame clones and misses some; the assay was immunoSEQ multiplex PCR. The repertoire consists of approximately 35,000 clones, with 90% occurring once and the leading ten covering 0.44%. The sequencing used CD4+ T cells from peripheral blood mononuclear cells, collected in the second trimester of pregnancy. This sequence originates from a female donor in good health, enrolled as a control in a pregnancy study. The chain couples TRBV7-9 to TRBJ2-2; 10 bases align to TRBD2. The CDR3 DNA sequence: TGTGCCAGCAGCGGTAGGGGACTAGCGCACGCCGGGGAGCTGTTTTTT. Amino acid sequence: CASSGRGLAHAGELFF.